This is a list of T cell receptor beta chains from one sample in a study of blood T cell repertoires in COVID-19. Repertoires were generated with immunoSEQ multiplex PCR, while TCRdb's copy carries only in-frame clones and drops some. The table records fewer than 350,000 clones, more than 70% of them present only once. Sequencing was performed on peripheral blood. Receptors originate from a woman in her 30s with COVID-19, enrolled during active disease. CDR3s include the opening cysteine and the closing phenylalanine or tryptophan. Fields, in order: clone size, D gene, V gene, J gene, CDR3 DNA, CDR3 protein. D genes are given only for firm matches. Some rows mark clone size as missing; the rest say once, few, many or name a class of expanded clone.

clone_size: -
d_call: TRBD2
v_call: TRBV3-1/TRBV3-2
j_call: TRBJ2-1
cdr3_nt: TGTGCCAGCAGCCCAGTGGGACTAGCGGGGGGAGAGCAGTTCTTC
cdr3_aa: CASSPVGLAGGEQFF

clone_size: -
d_call: -
v_call: TRBV11-1
j_call: TRBJ2-7
cdr3_nt: TGTGCCAGCAGCTTAGGGTCGACAATGGCCTACGAGCAGTACTTC
cdr3_aa: CASSLGSTMAYEQYF

clone_size: few
d_call: TRBD2
v_call: TRBV5-8
j_call: TRBJ2-3
cdr3_nt: TGTGCCAGCAGCCCGGGACTAGCGACGGTCACAGATACGCAGTATTTT
cdr3_aa: CASSPGLATVTDTQYF

clone_size: few
d_call: TRBD1
v_call: TRBV6-5
j_call: TRBJ1-4
cdr3_nt: TGTGCCAGCAGTTACTCGACAGGGGGCCGGGAAAAACTGTTTTTT
cdr3_aa: CASSYSTGGREKLFF

clone_size: -
d_call: TRBD1
v_call: TRBV7-3
j_call: TRBJ1-1
cdr3_nt: TGTGCCAGCAGCCAAAGTTCAGGGGGCACTGAAGCTTTCTTT
cdr3_aa: CASSQSSGGTEAFF

clone_size: -
d_call: -
v_call: TRBV14
j_call: TRBJ1-1
cdr3_nt: TGTGCCAGCAGCCAAGATCTACGGGGCACTGAAGCTTTCTTT
cdr3_aa: CASSQDLRGTEAFF

clone_size: -
d_call: TRBD1
v_call: TRBV18
j_call: TRBJ2-2
cdr3_nt: TGTGCCAGCTCACGAGGACAGGCCGGGGAGCTGTTTTTT
cdr3_aa: CASSRGQAGELFF

clone_size: once
d_call: TRBD1
v_call: TRBV7-3
j_call: TRBJ1-1
cdr3_nt: TGTGCCAGCAGCTCACAGGGGGCAACCACTGAAGCTTTCTTT
cdr3_aa: CASSSQGATTEAFF

clone_size: -
d_call: TRBD1
v_call: TRBV5-6
j_call: TRBJ1-1
cdr3_nt: TGTGCCAGCAGTGGGACAGGGAGGGCGAACACTGAAGCTTTCTTT
cdr3_aa: CASSGTGRANTEAFF

clone_size: -
d_call: TRBD1
v_call: TRBV27
j_call: TRBJ1-2
cdr3_nt: TGTGCCAGCAGTTTTCGGGACAGCCGTGGCTACACCTTC
cdr3_aa: CASSFRDSRGYTF

clone_size: many
d_call: TRBD1
v_call: TRBV4-3
j_call: TRBJ2-2
cdr3_nt: TGCGCCAGCAGCCAAGAGAACAGGGGGACCGGGGAGCTGTTTTTT
cdr3_aa: CASSQENRGTGELFF

clone_size: -
d_call: -
v_call: TRBV9
j_call: TRBJ1-1
cdr3_nt: TGTGCCAGCAGCCCCTCGTTGACAGCGAACACTGAAGCTTTCTTT
cdr3_aa: CASSPSLTANTEAFF

clone_size: -
d_call: TRBD1
v_call: TRBV18
j_call: TRBJ1-6
cdr3_nt: TGTGCCAGCTCGGGGACAGGGGGAGATTCACCCCTCCACTTT
cdr3_aa: CASSGTGGDSPLHF

clone_size: -
d_call: TRBD1
v_call: TRBV5-4
j_call: TRBJ2-7
cdr3_nt: TGTGCCAGCAGCTTCCGGGACAGGCAATACGAGCAGTACTTC
cdr3_aa: CASSFRDRQYEQYF

clone_size: -
d_call: TRBD1
v_call: TRBV12-3/TRBV12-4
j_call: TRBJ1-1
cdr3_nt: TGTGCCAGCAGTTTTGACAGGGGGCAGGAATTT
cdr3_aa: CASSFDRGQEF

clone_size: -
d_call: -
v_call: TRBV7-2
j_call: TRBJ1-4
cdr3_nt: TGTGCCAGCAGCTTAATCAGGGCGGACGGAAAACTGTTTTTT
cdr3_aa: CASSLIRADGKLFF

clone_size: -
d_call: -
v_call: TRBV6-5
j_call: TRBJ1-5
cdr3_nt: TGTGCCAGCAGTCGAATCAGGGGCCGAGATCAGCCCCAGCATTTT
cdr3_aa: CASSRIRGRDQPQHF

clone_size: -
d_call: TRBD1
v_call: TRBV7-7
j_call: TRBJ2-1
cdr3_nt: TGTGCCAGCAGCTTACTCCCCGGGACAGTGAGCAATGAGCAGTTCTTC
cdr3_aa: CASSLLPGTVSNEQFF

clone_size: -
d_call: -
v_call: TRBV6-5
j_call: TRBJ1-5
cdr3_nt: TGTGCCAGCGTCGCACAGGGCAATCAGCCCCAGCATTTT
cdr3_aa: CASVAQGNQPQHF

clone_size: once
d_call: -
v_call: TRBV12-3/TRBV12-4
j_call: TRBJ1-5
cdr3_nt: TGTGCCAGCAGTCGGACAGTCAATCAGCCCCAGCATTTT
cdr3_aa: CASSRTVNQPQHF

clone_size: -
d_call: -
v_call: TRBV30
j_call: TRBJ1-2
cdr3_nt: TGTGCCTGGAGTGTAGGGGCAGGGAACCATGGCTACACCTTC
cdr3_aa: CAWSVGAGNHGYTF

clone_size: -
d_call: -
v_call: TRBV5-1
j_call: TRBJ1-2
cdr3_nt: TGCGCCAGCAGCTTGGACTACTATGGCTACACCTTC
cdr3_aa: CASSLDYYGYTF